The entry below describes one T cell receptor beta chain. What it recognizes is unknown. This specimen comes from a study of T-cell memory formation after mild COVID-19. Study at large: TCR clusters were largely donor specific. Study-wide points: Pre-infection memory already had some responding clones, implying cross-reactive memory joined.

In TCRdb, the 5' RACE reads were re-called with MiXCR into one record per CDR3 protein. The sample has 470,000 or so distinct CDR3 sequences; 20% are singletons. Trimming took 0 bases from V and 4 from J; bases not matched to a gene: 9. CDR1 and CDR2 (germline): MNHEY, SVGAGI. The CDR3 is 18 amino acids. This TCR was recovered from an adult woman who had mild COVID-19 (a few samples of this study predate the infection). Cell type and time point are not known. Sample: PBMCs or a T cell subset sorted from them (not recorded which). The chain recombines TRBV6-5 with TRBJ1-2, with 12 bases fitting TRBD1. The CDR3 protein is CASSYSKGTGGLTYGYTF. The CDR3 DNA follows: TGTGCCAGCAGTTACTCGAAGGGGACAGGGGGCCTCACCTATGGCTACACCTTC.